This T cell receptor (beta chain) was identified during a study of graft-versus-host responses after intestinal transplantation. The study's findings and limits: Circulating GvH clone levels at their peak were associated with HvG declines (early post-transplant). GvH clones turned up in recipient marrow; some had shown up first in ileum or blood.

With respect to this clone: Its antigen remains unidentified.

Profiled with immunoSEQ multiplex PCR; TCRdb holds only in-frame clones, not every one. This repertoire shows fewer than 150,000 clones, around nine tenths found once; its top ten account for approximately 0.17%. This CDR3 comprises 11 residues. V shed 8 bases and J shed 7 bases, with 6 bases lying between them. Looked up from germline, CDR1 is SNHLY and CDR2 is FYNNEI. The chain joins TRBV2 to TRBJ1-6; no reliable D call. The material sequenced was unstimulated CD4+ T cells sorted from spleen or lymph node cells, taken before intestinal transplant. The receptor comes from a human donor who received an intestinal transplant. The CDR3 DNA sequence: TGTGCCAGCGCGGTGAATTCACCCCTCCACTTT. It encodes CASAVNSPLHF.